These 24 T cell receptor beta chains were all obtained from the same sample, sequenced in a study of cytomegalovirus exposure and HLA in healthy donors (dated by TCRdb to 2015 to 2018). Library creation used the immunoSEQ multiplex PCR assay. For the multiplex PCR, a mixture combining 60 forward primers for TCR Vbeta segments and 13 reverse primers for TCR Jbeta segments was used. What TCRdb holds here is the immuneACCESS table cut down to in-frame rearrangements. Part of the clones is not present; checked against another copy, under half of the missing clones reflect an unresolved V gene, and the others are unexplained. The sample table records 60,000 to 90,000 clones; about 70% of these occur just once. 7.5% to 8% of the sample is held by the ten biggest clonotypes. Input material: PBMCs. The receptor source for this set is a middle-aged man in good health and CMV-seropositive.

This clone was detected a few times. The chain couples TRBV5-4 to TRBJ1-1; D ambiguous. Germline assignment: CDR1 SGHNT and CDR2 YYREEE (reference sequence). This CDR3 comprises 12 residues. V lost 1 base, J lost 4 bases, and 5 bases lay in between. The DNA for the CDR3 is TGTGCCAGCAGCTTGTTCGGCACTGAAGCTTTCTTT. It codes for CASSLFGTEAFF. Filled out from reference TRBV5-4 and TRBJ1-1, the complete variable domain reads ETGVTQSPTHLIKTRGQQVTLRCSSQSGHNTVSWYQQALGQGPQFIFQYYREEENGRGNFPPRFSGLQFPNYSSELNVNALELDDSALYLCASSLFGTEAFFGQGTRLTVV.

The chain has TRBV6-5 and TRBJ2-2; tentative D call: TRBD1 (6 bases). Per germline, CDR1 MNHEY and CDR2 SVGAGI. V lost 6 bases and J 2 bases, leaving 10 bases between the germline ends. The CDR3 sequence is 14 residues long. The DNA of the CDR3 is TGTGCCAGCAGGGGACACTTAAACACCGGGGAGCTGTTTTTT. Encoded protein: CASRGHLNTGELFF.

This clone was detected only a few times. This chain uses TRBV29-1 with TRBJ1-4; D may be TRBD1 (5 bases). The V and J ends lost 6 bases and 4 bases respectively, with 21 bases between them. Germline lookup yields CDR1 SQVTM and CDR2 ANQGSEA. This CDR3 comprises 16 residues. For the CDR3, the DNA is TGCAGCGTGAGGGCCGGGACGGGAGGTTATAATGAAAAACTGTTTTTT. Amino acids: CSVRAGTGGYNEKLFF. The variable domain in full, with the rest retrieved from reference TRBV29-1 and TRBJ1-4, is SAVISQKPSRDICQRGTSLTIQCQVDSQVTMMFWYRQQPGQSLTLIATANQGSEATYESGFVIDKFPISRPNLTFSTLTVSNMSPEDSSIYLCSVRAGTGGYNEKLFFGSGTQLSVL.

The DNA for the CDR3 is TGTGCCAGCAGCGGGGGACTTTCCACAGATACGCAGTATTTT. The encoded protein is CASSGGLSTDTQYF. This chain joins TRBV5-4 and TRBJ2-3, with D possibly TRBD2 on 6 matching bases. Trimming left V 4 bases short and J 2 bases short, with 11 bases between. The CDR3 consists of 14 residues. The germline V gene encodes CDR1 SGHNT and CDR2 YYREEE (reference sequence).

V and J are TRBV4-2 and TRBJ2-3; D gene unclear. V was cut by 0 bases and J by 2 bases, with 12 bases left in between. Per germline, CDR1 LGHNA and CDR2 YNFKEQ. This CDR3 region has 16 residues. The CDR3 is CASSQEVGRITDTQYF. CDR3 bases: TGTGCCAGCAGCCAAGAGGTGGGCAGGATCACAGATACGCAGTATTTT.

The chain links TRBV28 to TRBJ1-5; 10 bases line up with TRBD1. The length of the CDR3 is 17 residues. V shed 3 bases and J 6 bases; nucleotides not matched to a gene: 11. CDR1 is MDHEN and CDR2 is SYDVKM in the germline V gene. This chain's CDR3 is CASSFIGGTGVGQPQHF. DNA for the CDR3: TGTGCCAGCAGTTTCATCGGGGGGACAGGGGTTGGTCAGCCCCAGCATTTT.

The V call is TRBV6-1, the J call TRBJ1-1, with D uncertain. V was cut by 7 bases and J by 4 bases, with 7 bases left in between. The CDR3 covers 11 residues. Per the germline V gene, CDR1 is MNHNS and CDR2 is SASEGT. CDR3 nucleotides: TGTGCCAGCAACACGCTCACTGAAGCTTTCTTT. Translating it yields CASNTLTEAFF.

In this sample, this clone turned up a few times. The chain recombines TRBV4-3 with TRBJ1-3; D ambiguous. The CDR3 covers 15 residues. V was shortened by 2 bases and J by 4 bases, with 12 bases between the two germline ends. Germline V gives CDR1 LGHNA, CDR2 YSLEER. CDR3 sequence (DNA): TGCGCCAGCAGCCAATCCCCCACTGCGGGAAACACCATATATTTT. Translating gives CASSQSPTAGNTIYF.

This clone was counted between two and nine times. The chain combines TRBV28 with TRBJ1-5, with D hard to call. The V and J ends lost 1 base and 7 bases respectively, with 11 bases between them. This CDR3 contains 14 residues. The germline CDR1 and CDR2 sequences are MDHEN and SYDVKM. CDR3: CASSLYGQQQPQHF. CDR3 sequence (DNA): TGTGCCAGCAGTTTATATGGTCAACAACAGCCCCAGCATTTT.

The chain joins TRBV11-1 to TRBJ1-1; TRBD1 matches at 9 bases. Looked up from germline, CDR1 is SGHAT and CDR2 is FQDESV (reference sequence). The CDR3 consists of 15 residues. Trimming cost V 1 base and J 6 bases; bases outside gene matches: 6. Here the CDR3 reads CASSLVGQGSPEAFF. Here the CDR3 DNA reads TGTGCCAGCAGCTTAGTTGGACAGGGGAGCCCTGAAGCTTTCTTT. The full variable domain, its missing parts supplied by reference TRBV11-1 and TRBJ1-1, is EAEVAQSPRYKITEKSQAVAFWCDPISGHATLYWYRQILGQGPELLVQFQDESVVDDSQLPKDRFSAERLKGVDSTLKIQPAELGDSAMYLCASSLVGQGSPEAFFGQGTRLTVV.

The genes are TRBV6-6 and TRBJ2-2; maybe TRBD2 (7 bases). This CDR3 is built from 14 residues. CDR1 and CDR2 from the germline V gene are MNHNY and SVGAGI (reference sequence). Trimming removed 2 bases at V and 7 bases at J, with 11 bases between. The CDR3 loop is CASSYGGGRGELFF. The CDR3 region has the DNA TGTGCCAGCAGTTACGGGGGGGGCCGCGGGGAGCTGTTTTTT.

The CDR3 loop reads CASSLDPLFYEQYF. The CDR3 DNA reads TGTGCCAGCAGCTTAGACCCCCTGTTCTACGAGCAGTACTTC. This rearrangement joins TRBV11-2 to TRBJ2-7; D unresolved. The CDR3 totals 14 residues. V lost 0 bases, J lost 3 bases, and 9 bases lay in between. Germline loops: CDR1 SGHAT, CDR2 FQNNGV.

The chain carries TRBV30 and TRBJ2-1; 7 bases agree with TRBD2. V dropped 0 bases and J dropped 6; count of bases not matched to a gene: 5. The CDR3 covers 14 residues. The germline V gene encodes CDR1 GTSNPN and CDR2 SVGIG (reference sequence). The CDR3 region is CAWSVAGSRNEQFF. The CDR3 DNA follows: TGTGCCTGGAGTGTAGCGGGGAGCCGCAATGAGCAGTTCTTC.

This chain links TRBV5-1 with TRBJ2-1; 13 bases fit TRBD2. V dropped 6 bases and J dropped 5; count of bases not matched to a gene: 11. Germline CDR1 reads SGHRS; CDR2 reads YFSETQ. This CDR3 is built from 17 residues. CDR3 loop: CASKGRTSGSVNNEQFF. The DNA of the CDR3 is TGCGCCAGCAAGGGCAGGACTAGCGGGAGTGTCAACAATGAGCAGTTCTTC.

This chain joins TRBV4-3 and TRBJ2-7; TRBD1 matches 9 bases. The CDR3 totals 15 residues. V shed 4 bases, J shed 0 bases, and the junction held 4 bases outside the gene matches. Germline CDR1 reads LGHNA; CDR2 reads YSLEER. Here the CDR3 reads CASSLQTGGSYEQYF. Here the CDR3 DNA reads TGCGCCAGCAGCCTCCAGACAGGGGGCTCCTACGAGCAGTACTTC.

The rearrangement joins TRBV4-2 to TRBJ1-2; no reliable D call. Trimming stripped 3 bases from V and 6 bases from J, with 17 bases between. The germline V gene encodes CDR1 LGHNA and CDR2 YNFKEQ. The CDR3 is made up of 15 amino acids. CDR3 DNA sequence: TGTGCCAGCAGCCACCGCGATGGAGGCTTGGATGGCTACACCTTC. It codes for CASSHRDGGLDGYTF.

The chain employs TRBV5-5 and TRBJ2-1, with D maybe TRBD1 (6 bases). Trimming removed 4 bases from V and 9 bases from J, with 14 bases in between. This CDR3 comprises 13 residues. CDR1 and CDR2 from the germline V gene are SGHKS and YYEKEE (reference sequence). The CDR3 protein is CASSPPRGTEQFF. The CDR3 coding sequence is TGTGCCAGCAGCCCCCCCAGGGGTACTGAGCAGTTCTTC.

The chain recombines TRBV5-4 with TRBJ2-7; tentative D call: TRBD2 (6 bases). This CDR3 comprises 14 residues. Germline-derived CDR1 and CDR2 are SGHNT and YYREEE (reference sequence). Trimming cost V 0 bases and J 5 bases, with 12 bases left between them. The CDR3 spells CASSLGLEGHEQYF. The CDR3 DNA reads TGTGCCAGCAGCTTGGGCTTGGAGGGCCACGAGCAGTACTTC.

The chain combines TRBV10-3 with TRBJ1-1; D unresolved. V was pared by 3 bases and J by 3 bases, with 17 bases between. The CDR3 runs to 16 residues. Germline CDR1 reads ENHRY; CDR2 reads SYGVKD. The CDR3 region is CAISDSLSLRDTEAFF. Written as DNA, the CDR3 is TGTGCCATCAGTGACTCCCTTTCCCTCCGGGACACTGAAGCTTTCTTT.

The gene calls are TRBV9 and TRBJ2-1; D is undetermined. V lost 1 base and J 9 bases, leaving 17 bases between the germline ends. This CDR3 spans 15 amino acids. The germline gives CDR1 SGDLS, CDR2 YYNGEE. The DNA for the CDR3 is TGTGCCAGCAGCGTACTCTCCGAAGGCCTAGGTGAGCAGTTCTTC. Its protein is CASSVLSEGLGEQFF.

The CDR3 reads CASSSQDSNYGYTF. CDR3 sequence (DNA): TGTGCCAGCAGTTCCCAGGACAGCAACTATGGCTACACCTTC. V is TRBV6-5 and J is TRBJ1-2, with TRBD1 as a possible D gene (6 bases). CDR1 and CDR2 (germline): MNHEY, SVGAGI. The CDR3 totals 14 residues. With 4 bases removed from V and 2 bases from J, the gap between germline ends came to 11 bases.

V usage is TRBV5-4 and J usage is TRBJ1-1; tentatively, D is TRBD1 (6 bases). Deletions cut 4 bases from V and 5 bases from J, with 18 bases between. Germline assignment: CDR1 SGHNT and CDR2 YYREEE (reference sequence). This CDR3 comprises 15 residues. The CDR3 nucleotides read TGTGCCAGCAGCCTAATGTACAGGGATGTGACTGAAGCTTTCTTT. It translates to CASSLMYRDVTEAFF.

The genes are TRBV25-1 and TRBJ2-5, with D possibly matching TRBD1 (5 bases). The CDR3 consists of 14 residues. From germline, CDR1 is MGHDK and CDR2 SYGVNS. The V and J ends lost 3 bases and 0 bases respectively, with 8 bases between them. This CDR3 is CASSDVRDQETQYF. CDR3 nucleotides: TGTGCCAGCAGTGATGTCAGGGACCAAGAGACCCAGTACTTC.

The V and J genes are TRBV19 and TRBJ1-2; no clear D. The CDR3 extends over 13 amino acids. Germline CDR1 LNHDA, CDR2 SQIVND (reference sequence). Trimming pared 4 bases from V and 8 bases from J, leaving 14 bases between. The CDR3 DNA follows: TGTGCCAGTAGTACCTCCGGGAGATTCGGCTACACCTTC. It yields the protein CASSTSGRFGYTF.